This record concerns one T cell receptor (beta chain) sequence. These data come from a study of T cell changes during pregnancy in multiple sclerosis. Sequenced by immunoSEQ multiplex PCR; TCRdb stores in-frame clones only, minus some. This sample has tens of thousands of clones; about 90% occur once, and the top ten carry approximately 0.18%. The CDR3 has 14 amino acids. The J segment lost 1 base and the V segment lost 6 bases, leaving 2 bases of the junction unmatched. Germline V gene lookup returns CDR1 SNHLY and CDR2 FYNNEI. This receptor was obtained from a female donor in good health, enrolled as a control in a pregnancy study. The J gene is TRBJ1-3, the V gene TRBV2, with 8 nucleotides matching TRBD1. This specimen consisted of CD4+ T cells from peripheral blood mononuclear cells, obtained after pregnancy. In DNA form, the CDR3 reads TGTGCCAGCAGGGACAGGGTATCTGGAAACACCATATATTTT. This codes for CASRDRVSGNTIYF.